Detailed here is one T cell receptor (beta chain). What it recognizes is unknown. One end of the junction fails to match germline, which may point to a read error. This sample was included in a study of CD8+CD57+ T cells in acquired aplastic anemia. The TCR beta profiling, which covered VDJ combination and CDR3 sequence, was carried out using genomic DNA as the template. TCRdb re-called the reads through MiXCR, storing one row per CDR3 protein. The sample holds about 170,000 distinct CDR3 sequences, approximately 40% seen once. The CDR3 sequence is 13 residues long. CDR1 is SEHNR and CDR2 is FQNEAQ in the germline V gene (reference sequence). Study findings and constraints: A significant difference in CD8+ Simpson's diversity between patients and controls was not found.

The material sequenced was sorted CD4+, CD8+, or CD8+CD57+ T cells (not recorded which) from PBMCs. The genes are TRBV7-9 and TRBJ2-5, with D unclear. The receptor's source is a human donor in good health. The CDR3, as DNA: TGTGCTAGCAGCTTAACGGCCACAGAGACCCAGTACTTC. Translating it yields CASSLTATETQYF.